One and the same sample provided the 21 T cell receptor beta chains below, sequenced in a study of T cell repertoires in cytomegalovirus infection (dated by TCRdb to about 2019). Their antigen targets remain unknown. This sample's treatment or condition label indicates: in vitro stimulation with specific CMV peptide epitopes to enrich CMV-specific T cells. Data came from an Illumina HiSeq 1500. TCRdb trimmed the raw reads at Q25, called clones with MiXCR and kept productive beta chains. Duplicate CDR3 protein sequences are folded into a single record with the most common DNA and genes. The sample table records some 320,000 distinct CDR3 sequences; 25% to 30% of these occur just once. The ten largest clones represent approximately 20% of the sample. The input for sequencing was cultured PBMCs, taken from culture after CMV antigen stimulation. These receptors were taken from a human donor in good health (CMV status not recorded). Some clones in this sample may be carry-over from other donors' samples.

The CDR3 DNA follows: TGTGCCAGCAGTCCACAGGGTTCTTCCTACGAGCAGTACTTC. Amino acids: CASSPQGSSYEQYF. The rearrangement uses TRBV6-1 and TRBJ2-7; D perhaps matches TRBD1 (6 bases). The CDR3 has 14 amino acids. Trimming cost V 5 bases and J 1 base, with 12 bases left between them. CDR1 is MNHNS, CDR2 SASEGT, per germline.

This clonotype was counted a few times. Here the CDR3 reads CASSLAYLAGSTYEQYF. Written as DNA, the CDR3 is TGTGCCAGCAGCTTAGCGTATCTAGCGGGGTCGACCTACGAGCAGTACTTC. The genes are TRBV7-9 and TRBJ2-7, with 9 bases identical to TRBD2. This CDR3 is 17 amino acids long. V gave up 0 bases and J gave up 2 bases; unmatched junction bases: 8. The V gene's germline CDR1 is SEHNR and CDR2 FQNEAQ (reference sequence).

This clonotype appeared a few times. V is TRBV7-9 and J is TRBJ2-1, with 12 nucleotides matching TRBD1. Germline CDR1 and CDR2: SEHNR and FQNEAQ (reference sequence). This CDR3 contains 15 residues. Unmatched junction bases numbered 2, after V lost 3 bases and J lost 5 bases. This CDR3 reads CASSLGTGGNNEQFF. The CDR3 DNA reads as TGTGCCAGCAGCTTGGGGACAGGGGGCAACAATGAGCAGTTCTTC.

Only one count was recorded for this clonotype. At one of its ends the junction is not consistent with the germline gene, which may arise from a read error. The chain joins TRBV19 to TRBJ2-7; D is perhaps TRBD1 (6 bases). The CDR3 is 13 amino acids. Germline values: CDR1 LNHDA, CDR2 SQIVND (reference sequence). The CDR3 loop reads CTSTTGRSYEQYF. The CDR3 DNA follows: TGTACCAGTACGACAGGCCGTTCCTACGAGCAGTACTTC.

V gene TRBV7-2 combines with J gene TRBJ2-2; 8 positions match TRBD1. J gave up 3 bases and V 6 bases, and 18 bases lay outside the gene matches. Germline V gene data show CDR1 as SGHTA and CDR2 as FQGNSA. The CDR3 has 19 residues. CDR3 coding DNA: TGTGCCAGCAGTCCTAGGGGGGTTGGCAGGGGGCTGGACACCGGGGAGCTGTTTTTT. This encodes CASSPRGVGRGLDTGELFF.

The rearrangement links TRBV12-3 or TRBV12-4 to TRBJ2-3; 7 positions agree with TRBD2. CDR3 length: 14 amino acids. The V and J ends lost 7 bases and 6 bases, in that order; junction bases with no gene match: 10. CDR3 coding DNA: TGTGCCAGCAAGACCCCGGGAGGCCCTGATACGCAGTATTTT. Its protein is CASKTPGGPDTQYF.

The chain links TRBV6-6 to TRBJ2-1, with TRBD2 identical over 9 bases. V lost 7 bases, J lost 1 base, and 5 bases stayed unmatched. CDR3 size: 15 residues. Germline assignment: CDR1 MNHNY and CDR2 SVGAGI (reference sequence). The CDR3 nucleotides are TGTGCCAGCATACCAGCGGGAGGATCCTACAATGAGCAGTTCTTC. This gives the protein CASIPAGGSYNEQFF.

This clonotype was counted at least ten times. This sequence joins TRBV19 and TRBJ1-1; TRBD1 might be the D (6 bases). Trimming left V 3 bases short and J 3 bases short, with 23 bases between. The CDR3 runs 18 residues. Per germline, CDR1 LNHDA and CDR2 SQIVND (reference sequence). The CDR3: CASSILGQGREDYTEAFF. As DNA, the CDR3 is TGTGCCAGTAGTATTCTAGGGCAGGGGCGCGAAGATTACACTGAAGCTTTCTTT.

At least ten counts were recorded for this clonotype. The chain combines TRBV7-2 with TRBJ1-5; D possibly corresponds to TRBD1 (6 bases). Germline CDR1 reads SGHTA; CDR2 reads FQGNSA. CDR3 size: 14 residues. V was shortened by 6 bases and J by 7 bases, with 16 bases between the two germline ends. CDR3 DNA: TGTGCCAGCAGTTCCCGAGGGGGGGGGCAGCCCCAGCATTTT. Translating gives CASSSRGGGQPQHF.

The chain uses TRBV19 and TRBJ1-5; D unresolved. This CDR3 is 14 amino acids long. The V gene lost 10 bases and the J gene lost 0 bases, with 13 bases spanning the gap. CDR1 and CDR2 from the germline V gene are LNHDA and SQIVND (reference sequence). CDR3 sequence (DNA): TGTGCCACCCGGGAAGGGTATAGCAATCAGCCCCAGCATTTT. Its translation: CATREGYSNQPQHF.

The rearrangement links TRBV5-4 to TRBJ2-6; unclear D gene. Trimming removed 2 bases from V and 2 bases from J, with 8 bases in between. The CDR3 extends over 15 amino acids. The germline gives CDR1 SGHNT, CDR2 YYREEE (reference sequence). CDR3 in DNA: TGTGCCAGCAGCTTAAAGGGTACTGGGGCCAACGTCCTGACTTTC. Protein product: CASSLKGTGANVLTF.

This clonotype was counted between two and nine times. The V call is TRBV2, the J call TRBJ2-1, with D perhaps TRBD1 (6 bases). This CDR3 contains 12 residues. CDR1 and CDR2 (germline): SNHLY, FYNNEI. With 8 bases removed from V and 9 bases from J, the gap between germline ends came to 14 bases. CDR3 sequence (DNA): TGTGCCAGCGGGTCAGGGGCCCCTGAGCAGTTCTTC. It is translated as CASGSGAPEQFF.

This clonotype was seen a handful of times. The chain uses TRBV27 and TRBJ2-7; unclear D gene. Trimming removed 4 bases from V and 2 bases from J, with 12 bases in between. The CDR3 spans 14 residues. CDR1 and CDR2 from the germline V gene are MNHEY and SMNVEV (reference sequence). The CDR3 DNA sequence: TGTGCCAGCAGTTCTTACGGACCTCCCTACGAGCAGTACTTC. As protein: CASSSYGPPYEQYF.

The chain couples TRBV4-3 to TRBJ2-1; D perhaps matches TRBD2 (6 bases). This CDR3 spans 16 amino acids. The V gene's germline CDR1 is LGHNA and CDR2 YSLEER. Trimming left V 0 bases short and J 8 bases short, with 17 bases between. CDR3 protein: CASSQDIRGFRDEQFF. The CDR3 bases are TGCGCCAGCAGCCAAGATATTCGGGGGTTTAGGGATGAGCAGTTCTTC.

The V gene is TRBV6-8, the J gene TRBJ2-1, with 7 bases lining up with TRBD2. This CDR3 contains 13 residues. The V gene end was trimmed by 4 bases and the J gene end by 7 bases; junction bases not matched to a gene: 4. CDR1 and CDR2 (germline): MNHGY, SAAAGT. The CDR3 spells CASSFGAGNEQFF. Here the CDR3 DNA reads TGTGCCAGCAGTTTCGGAGCGGGGAATGAGCAGTTCTTC.

This clonotype has a handful of counts. This chain uses TRBV4-1 with TRBJ1-1, with TRBD1 as a possible D gene (6 bases). In germline, CDR1 is MGHRA, CDR2 YSYEKL. The V gene lost 2 bases and the J gene lost 1 base, with 8 bases spanning the gap. CDR3 size: 14 residues. CDR3 residues: CASSQPGQNTEAFF. In nucleotides, the CDR3 is TGCGCCAGCAGCCAACCGGGACAGAACACTGAAGCTTTCTTT.

CDR3 sequence: CAILDPGSNYGYTF. The CDR3 bases are TGTGCCATCCTGGATCCCGGGAGCAACTATGGCTACACCTTC. The chain carries TRBV6-6 and TRBJ1-2; D ambiguous. Germline V lookup: CDR1 MNHNY, CDR2 SVGAGI (reference sequence). V lost 10 bases and J lost 2, with 17 bases in between. This CDR3 contains 14 residues.

This clonotype appeared many times. This chain joins TRBV11-3 and TRBJ2-1; the D gene is possibly TRBD1 (6 bases). Germline CDR1 reads SGHNT; CDR2 reads YENEEA. Between the trimmed V and J ends, which lost 1 base and 16 bases, there was a span of 17 bases. This CDR3 region has 13 residues. CDR3 in amino acids: CASSLGRDRFQFF. CDR3 bases: TGTGCCAGCAGCTTAGGGCGTGACAGGTTTCAATTCTTC. Full variable domain (missing parts from reference TRBV11-3 and TRBJ2-1): EAGVVQSPRYKIIEKKQPVAFWCNPISGHNTLYWYLQNLGQGPELLIRYENEEAVDDSQLPKDRFSAERLKGVDSTLKIQPAELGDSAVYLCASSLGRDRFQFFGPGTRLTVL.

This chain links TRBV25-1 with TRBJ2-5; 9 bases fit TRBD2. CDR3 length: 16 residues. The V gene's germline CDR1 is MGHDK and CDR2 SYGVNS. V was pared by 8 bases and J by 4 bases, with 14 bases of the junction left unmatched. Written as DNA, the CDR3 is TGTGCCAGCCCCCCGGCGGGCGGGGGGGCCGTAGAGACCCAGTACTTC. The encoded protein is CASPPAGGGAVETQYF.

The sample holds a few counts of this clonotype. The V call is TRBV6-2 or TRBV6-3, the J call TRBJ1-2; no clear D. Trimming stripped 6 bases from V and 3 bases from J, with 11 bases between. CDR1 and CDR2 (germline): MNHEY, SVGEGT. The CDR3 runs to 13 residues. The CDR3 here is CASRDWTDYGYTF. The DNA of the CDR3 is TGTGCCAGCAGGGACTGGACCGACTATGGCTACACCTTC.

This clonotype appeared a few times. V and J are TRBV19 and TRBJ1-2, with 7 bases that match TRBD1. This CDR3 has 12 amino acids. Germline V lookup: CDR1 LNHDA, CDR2 SQIVND (reference sequence). V lost 9 bases to trimming and J lost 6 bases; unmatched junction nucleotides: 7. CDR3 sequence: CASRTGINGYTF. The DNA of the CDR3 is TGTGCCAGCAGGACAGGAATAAATGGCTACACCTTC.